A single sample is the source of the 3 T cell receptor beta chains below, sequenced in a study of cytotoxic CD8 clonotypes in ibrutinib-treated CLL. The method was immunoSEQ multiplex PCR; TCRdb's version includes in-frame clones alone and lacks a portion of them. Counted here are roughly 15,000 clones, approximately 52% occurring once; the ten biggest clones make up roughly a third. The material was PBMCs, obtained at an approximately 25-month disease-progression time point, from a patient treated with ibrutinib. Receptors originate from a human donor with chronic lymphocytic leukemia.

J is TRBJ2-1 and V is TRBV29-1; tentatively, D is TRBD2 (7 bases). The germline CDR1 and CDR2 sequences are SQVTM and ANQGSEA. This CDR3 comprises 14 residues. The germline V and J ends were trimmed by 7 bases and 10 bases, with 23 bases remaining between them. The CDR3 spells CSALGGGRLGEQFF. CDR3 DNA sequence: TGCAGCGCCCTTGGGGGGGGCCGATTAGGGGAGCAGTTCTTC.

This clone was detected a few times. Here the CDR3 omits its conserved ending phenylalanine or tryptophan, so a read error is the likely source. The DNA is omitted, as the CDR3 cannot be located on it reliably, and the CDR3 follows TCRdb's listing. J is TRBJ2-4 and V is TRBV7-9; the table's D call, TRBD1, was not checked against the DNA. In germline, CDR1 is SEHNR, CDR2 FQNEAQ (reference sequence). The CDR3 is 12 residues long, ends included. The CDR3 reads CASSLGGQVRFI.

This chain links TRBV5-4 with TRBJ2-7; 8 positions match TRBD1. The CDR3 is 14 amino acids. V dropped 3 bases and J dropped 2; count of bases not matched to a gene: 4. Germline V lookup: CDR1 SGHNT, CDR2 YYREEE (reference sequence). The CDR3 DNA reads TGTGCCAGCAGCTACAGGGGGTTTGCCTACGAGCAGTACTTC. This gives the protein CASSYRGFAYEQYF.